This T cell receptor beta chain was found in a study of T cell responses to AZD1222 COVID-19 vaccine (TCRdb year 2021). About the full investigation: AZD1222 recipients whose second dose came at about 4 weeks and those whose second dose came at about 12 weeks were combined into one group, since spike-specific TCR depth and breadth did not differ between the two schedules. TCR sequencing was performed for fewer than 250 trial participants, of whom about 200 were given two doses of AZD1222 and around 25 were given two doses of MenACWY control vaccine. Trial participants were enrolled into age subgroups of 18-55, 56-69 and 70-plus years, which contained around 150, 29 and 61 TCR-sequenced participants, respectively.

The CDR3 regions of human TCRbeta chains were subjected to immunosequencing. The study's own analysis went as follows. TCRs in the repertoires were matched against a reference library of SARS-CoV-2-specific TCRs that had been generated with the MIRA antigen-specificity platform. Breadth was defined as the fraction of unique TCRs that were SARS-CoV-2-associated. Depth was defined as the fraction of total T cells that were SARS-CoV-2-associated. Each spike-specific TCR was assigned to its reactive spike region and to a CD4 or CD8 class using the MIRA data. Log10-transformed breadth and depth values were compared by one-way ANOVA with Sidak's multiple comparisons tests. What TCRdb holds here is the immuneACCESS table cut down to in-frame rearrangements. Part of the clones is not present; checked against another copy, under half of the missing clones reflect an unresolved V gene, and the others are unexplained. The V and J calls and clone size come from that table; D and trimming were worked out from the DNA. The sample table lists roughly 120,000 clones, approximately 88% of them with a count of one. The ten largest account for under 6.5% of the sample.

The time point label corresponds to: baseline before first vaccination. The vaccinee samples were drawn from two UK trials, COV001 and COV002, one of which was a single-blind randomized controlled phase 2/3 trial testing AZD1222 (ChAdOx1 nCoV-19) in healthy adults. Trial participant PBMC samples were collected at day 0 and day 28 after the second dose for TCRbeta chain sequencing. Study-wide findings and limitations: Epitopes outside the regions mutated in the B.1.351 and B.1.1.7 variants were reportedly recognized by nearly half of the unique spike-specific TCRs. Spike-specific TCR breadth and depth rose significantly after two AZD1222 doses compared with day 0 and with MenACWY recipients. Because no day 14 peak-response samples were available, the repertoires could be characterized only after the peak T cell response. Conclusions about previously exposed vaccinees were limited because only six AZD1222 recipients were SARS-CoV-2 seropositive at baseline. In the small 56-69-year group, the increase in depth fell short of significance, most likely because of low power. Vaccine-associated CD4 TCRs spanned the whole spike protein, with dominant responses in regions 160-218 and 743-854. Most participants were white British and females outnumbered males, and the authors suggested that clonal diversity may have been underestimated.

From cysteine to phenylalanine, the CDR3 is 18 amino acids long. Kept here is only the CDR3 DNA, which spans 54 bases and is read in frame from base 1. From a lookup of the germline V gene, CDR1 and CDR2 are LGHNA and YSLEER. For this chain, trimming is 4 bases at the V end and 7 bases at the J end, and the number of junction bases without a gene match is 18. In its sample, this clone was seen a few times. There is no known antigen for this receptor. No quality values exist for individual bases; no much larger clone is one base distant. The source material was peripheral blood, sampled on day 0 of AZD1222 vaccination. The chain links TRBV4-3 with TRBJ1-1; 10 bases in the middle match TRBD1. The sequence derives from an adult in good health. The CDR3 sequence is CASSLKDRGRLRENEAFF. DNA sequence: TGCGCCAGCAGCCTTAAGGACAGGGGGAGACTACGTGAGAATGAAGCTTTCTTT.